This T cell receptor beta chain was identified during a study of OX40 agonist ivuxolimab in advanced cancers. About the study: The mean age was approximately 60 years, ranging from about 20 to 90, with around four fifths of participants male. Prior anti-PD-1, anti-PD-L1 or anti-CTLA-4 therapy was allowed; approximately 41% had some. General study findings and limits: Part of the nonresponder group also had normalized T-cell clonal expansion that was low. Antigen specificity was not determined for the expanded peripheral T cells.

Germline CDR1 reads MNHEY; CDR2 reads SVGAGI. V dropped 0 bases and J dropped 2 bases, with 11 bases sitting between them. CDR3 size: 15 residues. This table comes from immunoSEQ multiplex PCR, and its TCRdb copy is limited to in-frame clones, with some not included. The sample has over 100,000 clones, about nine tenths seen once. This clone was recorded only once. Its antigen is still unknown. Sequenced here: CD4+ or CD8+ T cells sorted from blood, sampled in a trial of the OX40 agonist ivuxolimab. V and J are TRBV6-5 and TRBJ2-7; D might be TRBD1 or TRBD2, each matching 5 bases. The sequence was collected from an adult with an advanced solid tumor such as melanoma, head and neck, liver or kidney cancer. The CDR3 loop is CASSYSGAKAYEQYF. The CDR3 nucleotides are TGTGCCAGCAGTTACTCCGGGGCCAAAGCCTACGAGCAGTACTTC.